These T cell receptor beta chains were read from a single sample in a study of blood T cell repertoires in COVID-19. The method was immunoSEQ multiplex PCR; TCRdb's version includes in-frame clones alone and lacks a portion of them. This sample yields fewer than 250,000 clones, of which about 86% are seen a single time; roughly 7.6% belongs to the top ten. Sequencing input: peripheral blood. The receptor set was obtained from a woman aged 45-60 years with acute or convalescent COVID-19. Each CDR3 is given with its conserved first and last residue.

>TRBV9|TRBJ1-1
CASSVAPGTGGLNTEAFF
>TRBV29-1|TRBJ2-1
CSVGRGSSYNEQFF
>TRBV5-6|TRBJ2-7
CASSIQGLVEQYF
>TRBV9|TRBJ2-1
CASSVASGDNEQFF
>TRBV7-3|TRBJ2-7
CASSRVLGLAGSHDERVYEQYF
>TRBV24-1|TRBJ2-6
CATSVQGSGANVLTF
>TRBV28|TRBJ1-2
CASTLLRTGTNYGYTF
>TRBV28|TRBJ1-3
CASSSGDIGNTIYF
>TRBV4-1|TRBJ2-3
CASSQDIRLAGNTDTQYF
>TRBV27|TRBJ2-1
CASREGNEQFF
>TRBV2|TRBJ2-3
CASSAPTDSFSSTDTQYF
>TRBV9|TRBJ1-6
CASSVDEGFNSPLHF
>TRBV19|TRBJ1-5
CASGQPQHF
>TRBV4-1|TRBJ2-3
CASSQPLDARGGTQYF
>TRBV28|TRBJ2-7
CASSLGGTPEQYF
>TRBV6-5|TRBJ2-7
CASRLAGQPIYEQYF
>TRBV13|TRBJ1-1
CASSTPGQMNTEAFF
>TRBV9|TRBJ2-3
CASSASSGRTDTQYF
>TRBV19|TRBJ2-1
CATGTSGSYNEQFF
>TRBV9|TRBJ2-5
CASSRVAAETQYF
>TRBV9|TRBJ2-7
CATPAYEQYF
>TRBV3-1/TRBV3-2|TRBJ1-2
CASSQDPETVYTF
>TRBV3-1/TRBV3-2|TRBJ2-2
CASSPGLAGGTGELFF
>TRBV19|TRBJ1-3
CASTDRSEGNTIYF
>TRBV5-1|TRBJ2-2
CASSLEGASGELFF
>TRBV7-2|TRBJ2-5
CASSSATGRMETQYF
>TRBV28|TRBJ2-5
CASSLVGDPSRGETQYF
>TRBV28|TRBJ1-2
CASSSSTGIYDVYGYTF
>TRBV4-1|TRBJ2-6
CASSHQTGLASGANVLTF
>TRBV19|TRBJ2-1
CASSLGTSGRDYEQFF
>TRBV7-2|TRBJ2-1
CASSLVGLAGGEQFF
>TRBV6-5|TRBJ2-2
CASSYWGQALTGELFF
>TRBV28|TRBJ1-4
CASSLVGLTNEKLFF
>TRBV6-5|TRBJ2-2
CASSYQGARDTGELFF
>TRBV2|TRBJ2-2
CASSPLAGGVGTGELFF
>TRBV28|TRBJ1-5
CASSSGISQPQHF